This T cell receptor beta chain appears in the sequencing data of a study of blood T cell repertoires in COVID-19. The V end was cut by 3 bases, the J end by 0 bases, with 11 bases between. The CDR3 has 16 residues. Germline lookup yields CDR1 KGHSH and CDR2 LQKENI. Profiling relied on immunoSEQ multiplex PCR, and the TCRdb table lists in-frame clones only, not all of them. The table lists some 430,000 clones, about nine tenths of them singletons, with 0.6% in the top ten. The sequence came from a man between 18 and 29 years old who had recovered from COVID-19. The sequencing sample was made of PBMCs or T cells enriched from blood (not recorded which). The gene calls are TRBV18 and TRBJ2-2, with a tentative D call TRBD2 (6 bases). Here the CDR3 DNA reads TGTGCCAGCTCACCCGCGGGAACCACGAACACCGGGGAGCTGTTTTTT. It specifies CASSPAGTTNTGELFF.